This T cell receptor beta chain stems from a study of blood T cell repertoires in COVID-19. Using immunoSEQ multiplex PCR, the repertoire was profiled, and TCRdb retains in-frame clones only, with some absent. Altogether about 300,000 clones are present, approximately 89% being singletons, with the ten largest covering 2.2%. The V gene's germline CDR1 is SGHVS and CDR2 FQNEAQ. V was shortened by 7 bases and J by 7 bases, with 16 bases between the two germline ends. There are 14 residues in the CDR3. Sample: peripheral blood. The J gene is TRBJ2-2, the V gene TRBV7-8; D gene uncertain. The clonotype originates from a woman aged 25 to 39 with COVID-19, enrolled during active disease. The CDR3 here is CASNRAASGGELFF. CDR3 nucleotides: TGTGCCAGCAACAGAGCCGCGAGTGGCGGGGAGCTGTTTTTT.